This T cell receptor (beta chain) was sequenced for a study of identical twins. Notes on the study in general: The analysis was cross-sectional rather than longitudinal within donors. The study found weaker excess twin sharing in beta out-of-frame sequences.

With 3 bases clipped from V and 8 bases from J, the junction kept 12 bases outside the gene matches. Looked up from germline, CDR1 is ENHRY and CDR2 is SYGVKD. The CDR3 covers 16 residues. A universal primer binding site was introduced by template switching. The final cDNA contained unique molecular identifiers. TCRdb reprocessed the 5' RACE reads via MiXCR and lists one record per CDR3 protein. Counted here are roughly 1,500,000 distinct CDR3 sequences, about 30% occurring once; the ten biggest clones make up 0.25% to 0.3%. In its sample, this clonotype was seen once. Its antigen is as yet unknown. The chain employs TRBV10-3 and TRBJ1-4; 7 bases line up with TRBD1. The receptor was isolated from a newborn girl in good health. Material for sequencing was cord blood. The CDR3 sequence is CAISDPGTEGKEKLFF. The CDR3 nucleotides read TGTGCCATCAGTGACCCCGGGACAGAGGGGAAAGAAAAACTGTTTTTT.